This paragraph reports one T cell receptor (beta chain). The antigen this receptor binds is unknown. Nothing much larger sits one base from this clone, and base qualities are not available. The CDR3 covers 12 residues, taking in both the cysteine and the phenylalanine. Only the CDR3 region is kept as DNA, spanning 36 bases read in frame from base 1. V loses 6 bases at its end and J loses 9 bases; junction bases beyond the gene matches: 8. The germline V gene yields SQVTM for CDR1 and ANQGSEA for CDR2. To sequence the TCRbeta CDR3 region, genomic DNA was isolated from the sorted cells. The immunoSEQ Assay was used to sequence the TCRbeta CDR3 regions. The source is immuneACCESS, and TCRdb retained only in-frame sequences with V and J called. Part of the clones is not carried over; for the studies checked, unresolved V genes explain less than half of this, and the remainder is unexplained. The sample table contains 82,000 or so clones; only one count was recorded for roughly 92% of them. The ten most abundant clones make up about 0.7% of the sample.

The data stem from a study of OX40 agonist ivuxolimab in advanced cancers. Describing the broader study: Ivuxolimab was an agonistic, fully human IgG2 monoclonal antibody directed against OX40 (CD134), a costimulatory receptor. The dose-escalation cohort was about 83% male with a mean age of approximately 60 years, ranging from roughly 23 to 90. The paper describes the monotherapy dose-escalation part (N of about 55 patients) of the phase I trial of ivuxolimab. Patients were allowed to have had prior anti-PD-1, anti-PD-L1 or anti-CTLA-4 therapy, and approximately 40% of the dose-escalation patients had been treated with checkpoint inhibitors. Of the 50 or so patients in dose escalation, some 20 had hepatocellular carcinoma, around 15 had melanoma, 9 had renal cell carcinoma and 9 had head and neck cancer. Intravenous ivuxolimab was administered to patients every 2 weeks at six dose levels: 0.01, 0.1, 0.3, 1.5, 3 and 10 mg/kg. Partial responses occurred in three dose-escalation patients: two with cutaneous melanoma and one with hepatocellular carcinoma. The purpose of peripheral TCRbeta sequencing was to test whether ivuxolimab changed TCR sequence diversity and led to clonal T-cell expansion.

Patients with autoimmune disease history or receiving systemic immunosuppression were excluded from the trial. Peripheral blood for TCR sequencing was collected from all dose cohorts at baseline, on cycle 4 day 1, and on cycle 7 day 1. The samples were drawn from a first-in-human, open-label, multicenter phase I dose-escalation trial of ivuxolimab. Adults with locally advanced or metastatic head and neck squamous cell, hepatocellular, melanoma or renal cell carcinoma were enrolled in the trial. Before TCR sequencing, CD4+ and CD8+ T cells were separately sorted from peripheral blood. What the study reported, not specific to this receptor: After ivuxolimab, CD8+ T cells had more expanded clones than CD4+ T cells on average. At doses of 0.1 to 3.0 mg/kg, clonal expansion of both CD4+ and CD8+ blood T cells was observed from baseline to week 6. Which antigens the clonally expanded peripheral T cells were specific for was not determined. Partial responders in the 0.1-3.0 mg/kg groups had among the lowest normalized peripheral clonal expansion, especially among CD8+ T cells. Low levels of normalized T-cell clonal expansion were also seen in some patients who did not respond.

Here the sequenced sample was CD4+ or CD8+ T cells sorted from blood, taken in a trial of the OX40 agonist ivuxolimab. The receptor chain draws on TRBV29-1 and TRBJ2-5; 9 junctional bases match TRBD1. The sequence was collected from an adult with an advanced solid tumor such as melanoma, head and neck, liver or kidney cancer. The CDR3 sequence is CSVGGQGQSQYF. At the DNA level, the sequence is TGCAGCGTCGGGGGACAGGGACAGTCCCAGTACTTC.